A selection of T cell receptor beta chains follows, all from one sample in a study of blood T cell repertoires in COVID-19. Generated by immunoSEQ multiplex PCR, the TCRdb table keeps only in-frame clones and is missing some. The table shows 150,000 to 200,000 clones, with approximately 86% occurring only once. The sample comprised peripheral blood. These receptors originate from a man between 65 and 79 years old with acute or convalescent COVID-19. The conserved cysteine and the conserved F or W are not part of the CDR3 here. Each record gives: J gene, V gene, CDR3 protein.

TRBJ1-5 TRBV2 ASRGQANQPQH
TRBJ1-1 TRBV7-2 ASSHRGGRIPEAF
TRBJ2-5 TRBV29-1 SVETGERETQY
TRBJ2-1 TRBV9 ASSVSGTRLI
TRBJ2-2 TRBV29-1 SASYSYRGNTGELF
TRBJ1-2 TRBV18 ASSPRVADRDDGYT
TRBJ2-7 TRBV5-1 ASSLGGRSSYEQY
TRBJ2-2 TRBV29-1 SLQVGELF
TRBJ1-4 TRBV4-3 ASSQDDRSEREKLF
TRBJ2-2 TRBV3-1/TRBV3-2 ASSQDSERGRLF
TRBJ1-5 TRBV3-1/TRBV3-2 ASSPSKGQRSNQPQH
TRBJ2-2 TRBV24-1 ATSDPGTGERELF
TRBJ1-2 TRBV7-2 ASSLGSVSYGYT
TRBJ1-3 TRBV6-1 ASSEQGAGNTIY
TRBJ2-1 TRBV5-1 ASYIAGGFSYNEQF
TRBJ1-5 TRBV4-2 ASSQARADNQPQH
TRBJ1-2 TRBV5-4 ASSFLLRDTKRPDV
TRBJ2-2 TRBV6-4 ASSEKAGTGELF
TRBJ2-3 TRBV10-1 ASSDRGQGTDTQY
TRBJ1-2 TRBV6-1 ASSDRFGYT
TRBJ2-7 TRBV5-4 ASSWGQVLSYEQY
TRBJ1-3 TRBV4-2 ASSQDWSYGGGGNTIY
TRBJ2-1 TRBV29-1 SVEDRLRAHNEQF
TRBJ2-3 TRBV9 ASSGTSATQGTQY
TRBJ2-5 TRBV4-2 ASSQGGTSGGQRETQY
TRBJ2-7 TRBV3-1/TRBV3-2 ASSQEVGGYSYEQY
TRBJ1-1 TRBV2 ASSESHPGTEAF
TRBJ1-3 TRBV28 ASSLGRTGGSGNTIY
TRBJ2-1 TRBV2 ASSERTGKDEQF